This passage covers 27 T cell receptor beta chains from one sample sequenced in a study of blood T cell repertoires in COVID-19. The table came from immunoSEQ multiplex PCR; TCRdb's copy has only in-frame clones and leaves some out. Of fewer than 180,000 clones in the sample, 84% were seen once. Sequencing was done on a sample of peripheral blood. These receptors were collected from a man in his sixties or seventies with acute or convalescent COVID-19.

The chain uses TRBV19 and TRBJ1-1; D possibly corresponds to TRBD1 (5 bases). V was clipped by 6 bases and J by 2 bases, with 19 bases between them. The CDR3 loop spans 16 amino acids. The V gene's germline CDR1 is LNHDA and CDR2 SQIVND (reference sequence). CDR3 in DNA: TGTGCCAGTAGAACTCCCGGACACCCGGCCAACACTGAAGCTTTCTTT. This encodes CASRTPGHPANTEAFF.

The V and J genes are TRBV5-1 and TRBJ2-5; 12 bases line up with TRBD2. V lost 5 bases, J lost 3 bases, and 14 bases stayed unmatched. The CDR3 length is 18 residues. Germline CDR1 reads SGHRS; CDR2 reads YFSETQ. This CDR3 reads CASRLGLAGTPGEETQYF. CDR3 nucleotide sequence: TGCGCCAGCAGGCTGGGACTAGCGGGTACACCGGGAGAAGAGACCCAGTACTTC.

V and J are TRBV11-2 and TRBJ1-4; D perhaps matches TRBD1 (6 bases). There are 14 residues in the CDR3. Germline V CDR1 and CDR2: SGHAT, FQNNGV. Trimming took off 3 bases at V and 6 bases at J, with 11 bases between the two ends. CDR3 in amino acids: CASSFKGGDEKLFF. The CDR3, as DNA: TGTGCCAGCAGCTTTAAAGGGGGGGATGAAAAACTGTTTTTT.

This sequence joins TRBV30 and TRBJ1-6; 7 bases agree with TRBD1. CDR3 length: 13 residues. From germline, CDR1 is GTSNPN and CDR2 SVGIG (reference sequence). Trimming cost V 7 bases and J 7 bases; bases outside gene matches: 7. DNA for the CDR3: TGTGCCTCAGCCCCGGACAGGAATTCACCCCTCCACTTT. It specifies CASAPDRNSPLHF. The full variable domain, rest sourced from reference TRBV30 and TRBJ1-6, is SQTIHQWPATLVQPVGSPLSLECTVEGTSNPNLYWYRQAAGRGLQLLFYSVGIGQISSEVPQNLSASRPQDRQFILSSKKLLLSDSGFYLCASAPDRNSPLHFGNGTRLTVT.

The chain is built from TRBV2 and TRBJ2-6; 10 bases line up with TRBD1. The CDR3 has 17 amino acids. V was pared by 8 bases and J by 4 bases, with 11 bases of the junction left unmatched. The V gene's germline CDR1 is SNHLY and CDR2 FYNNEI. The CDR3 coding sequence is TGTGCCAGCGGTGGGATGACAGGGGGCCCCGGGGCCAACGTCCTGACTTTC. Its protein product is CASGGMTGGPGANVLTF. Based on the CDR3 plus reference TRBV2 and TRBJ2-6, the full variable domain is EPEVTQTPSHQVTQMGQEVILRCVPISNHLYFYWYRQILGQKVEFLVSFYNNEISEKSEIFDDQFSVERPDGSNFTLKIRSTKLEDSAMYFCASGGMTGGPGANVLTFGAGSRLTVL.

The chain employs TRBV19 and TRBJ1-2; 9 bases map to TRBD1. This CDR3 comprises 13 residues. The germline V gene encodes CDR1 LNHDA and CDR2 SQIVND (reference sequence). V was clipped by 5 bases and J by 8 bases; unmatched bases: 6. DNA of the CDR3: TGTGCCAGTAGTCCACAGGGGGCGCAAGGCTACACCTTC. This gives the protein CASSPQGAQGYTF.

The V call is TRBV28, the J call TRBJ1-1; D perhaps matches TRBD1 (6 bases). V was shortened by 3 bases and J by 5 bases, with 19 bases between the two germline ends. Germline CDR1 MDHEN, CDR2 SYDVKM. The CDR3 totals 16 residues. The CDR3 coding sequence is TGTGCCAGCAGTTTTCCGGGACACATCAGGGGAACTGAAGCTTTCTTT. It encodes CASSFPGHIRGTEAFF.

This clone was detected once. This sequence joins TRBV7-2 and TRBJ2-7, with D maybe TRBD1 (6 bases). V shed 2 bases and J shed 2 bases, with 10 bases lying between them. The germline CDR1 and CDR2 sequences are SGHTA and FQGNSA. CDR3 length: 14 residues. The CDR3 nucleotides are TGTGCCAGCAGCTTATCTGGACAGCCCTACGAGCAGTACTTC. Protein: CASSLSGQPYEQYF. Full variable domain (outside the CDR3, taken from reference TRBV7-2 and TRBJ2-7): GAGVSQSPSNKVTEKGKDVELRCDPISGHTALYWYRQSLGQGLEFLIYFQGNSAPDKSGLPSDRFSAERTGGSVSTLTIQRTQQEDSAVYLCASSLSGQPYEQYFGPGTRLTVT.

The J gene is TRBJ1-4, the V gene TRBV6-1; a possible D gene is TRBD1 (5 bases). The CDR3 totals 15 residues. Germline lookup yields CDR1 MNHNS and CDR2 SASEGT. Trimming pared 0 bases from V and 4 bases from J, leaving 9 bases between. This CDR3 is CASSEAGLFNEKLFF. DNA of the CDR3: TGTGCCAGCAGTGAAGCGGGACTTTTTAATGAAAAACTGTTTTTT.

This chain connects TRBV28 to TRBJ2-1; 8 bases are a match to TRBD2. Trimming at V came to 0 bases and at J to 9 bases, leaving 10 bases not matched to a gene. CDR1 and CDR2 (germline): MDHEN, SYDVKM. The CDR3 extends over 16 amino acids. CDR3 bases: TGTGCCAGCAGTTTATGCAACGGGGGGGCCAATTGTGAGCAGTTCTTC. It is translated as CASSLCNGGANCEQFF.

To note about this clone: One end of the junction is discordant with germline, which a read error may explain. The J gene is TRBJ2-5, the V gene TRBV5-1, with 9 bases lining up with TRBD1. Germline-derived CDR1 and CDR2 are SGHRS and YFSETQ. CDR3 length: 13 residues. CDR3 region: CASSSPGQGSSHF. The CDR3 DNA is TGCGCCAGCAGCTCGCCGGGACAGGGATCCTCCCACTTC.

The genes are TRBV2 and TRBJ1-6, with TRBD1 matching 10 bases. The trim removed 3 bases at V and 0 bases at J, leaving 2 bases unmatched. Germline-derived CDR1 and CDR2 are SNHLY and FYNNEI. The length of the CDR3 is 17 residues. CDR3 bases: TGTGCCAGCAGTGACGGGACAGGGGCCTCCTATAATTCACCCCTCCACTTT. Translation gives CASSDGTGASYNSPLHF. The variable domain in full, completed from reference TRBV2 and TRBJ1-6, reads EPEVTQTPSHQVTQMGQEVILRCVPISNHLYFYWYRQILGQKVEFLVSFYNNEISEKSEIFDDQFSVERPDGSNFTLKIRSTKLEDSAMYFCASSDGTGASYNSPLHFGNGTRLTVT.

This sequence joins TRBV9 and TRBJ1-2; TRBD1 matches at 8 bases. V dropped 0 bases and J dropped 4; count of bases not matched to a gene: 17. In germline, CDR1 is SGDLS, CDR2 YYNGEE. This CDR3 region has 19 residues. CDR3 DNA sequence: TGTGCCAGCAGCGTAGGAGGACAGGGCGATACGAGTGGGCTCTATGGCTACACCTTC. Amino acid sequence: CASSVGGQGDTSGLYGYTF.

This sequence joins TRBV11-2 and TRBJ1-6, with a weak D call TRBD1 (6 bases). The V gene's germline CDR1 is SGHAT and CDR2 FQNNGV. V was shortened by 1 base and J by 6 bases, with 10 bases between the two germline ends. This CDR3 spans 15 amino acids. As DNA, the CDR3 is TGTGCCAGCAGCTTAGGGGACACCCTTAATTCACCCCTCCACTTT. Translating gives CASSLGDTLNSPLHF.

This clone has only a few counts. V is TRBV5-1 and J is TRBJ2-5; 7 bases are shared with TRBD2. The CDR3 runs 14 residues. CDR1 SGHRS and CDR2 YFSETQ come from the germline V gene. The V gene end was trimmed by 4 bases and the J gene end by 2 bases; junction bases not matched to a gene: 5. The CDR3 protein is CASSLGTTQETQYF. CDR3 DNA sequence: TGCGCCAGCAGCCTCGGGACTACACAAGAGACCCAGTACTTC.

This clone came up a few times. V and J are TRBV3-1 (or the pseudogene TRBV3-2) and TRBJ1-2; D not resolved. Trimming left V 5 bases short and J 8 bases short, with 9 bases between. Germline CDR1 reads LGHDT; CDR2 reads YNNKEL (reference sequence). The CDR3 is 11 amino acids. This CDR3 reads CASSSSGGYTF. In DNA form, the CDR3 reads TGTGCCAGCAGCTCCTCGGGGGGCTACACCTTC.

The chain employs TRBV7-3 and TRBJ2-5; D gene unclear. CDR3 length: 13 amino acids. Germline assignment: CDR1 SGHTA and CDR2 FQGTGA. V dropped 1 base and J dropped 5 bases, with 8 bases sitting between them. The DNA for the CDR3 is TGTGCCAGCAGCTTAAGTCTCGGGGAGACCCAGTACTTC. Its translation is CASSLSLGETQYF.

The chain employs TRBV6-5 and TRBJ1-4; no definite D call. The germline gives CDR1 MNHEY, CDR2 SVGAGI. V was shortened by 5 bases and J by 7 bases, with 17 bases between the two germline ends. The CDR3 runs 15 residues. The CDR3 DNA is TGTGCCAGCAGTCGGTACTCCTCGGCGGGTGAAAAACTGTTTTTT. Encoded protein: CASSRYSSAGEKLFF.

This chain joins TRBV25-1 and TRBJ2-3; TRBD1 might be the D (6 bases). Looked up from germline, CDR1 is MGHDK and CDR2 is SYGVNS. The CDR3 contains 15 residues. Trimming removed 2 bases from V and 4 bases from J, with 13 bases in between. This CDR3 reads CASSETRTVPDTQYF. The CDR3 DNA reads TGTGCCAGCAGTGAAACCCGGACAGTACCAGATACGCAGTATTTT. Together with reference TRBV25-1 and TRBJ2-3, the CDR3 gives the full variable domain: EADIYQTPRYLVIGTGKKITLECSQTMGHDKMYWYQQDPGMELHLIHYSYGVNSTEKGDLSSESTVSRIRTEHFPLTLESARPSHTSQYLCASSETRTVPDTQYFGPGTRLTVL.

This clone appeared a single time. V gene TRBV28 combines with J gene TRBJ2-2; weak D call: TRBD1 (5 bases). Germline loops: CDR1 MDHEN, CDR2 SYDVKM. The CDR3 is made up of 13 amino acids. V shed 8 bases and J shed 0 bases, with 7 bases lying between them. CDR3 sequence (DNA): TGTGCCAGCCGACAGCCGAACACCGGGGAGCTGTTTTTT. It is translated as CASRQPNTGELFF.

Remarks on this clone: Other DNA sequences within the sample encode an identical CDR3. This chain links TRBV7-2 with TRBJ2-5; TRBD2 matches at 14 bases. The germline V gene encodes CDR1 SGHTA and CDR2 FQGNSA. The V segment lost 4 bases and the J segment 5 bases; nucleotides outside the gene matches: 3. The CDR3 contains 15 residues. CDR3 loop: CASSSGTSGGETQYF. Here the CDR3 DNA reads TGTGCCAGCAGCTCGGGGACTAGCGGGGGTGAGACCCAGTACTTC.

This clone occurred once. J is TRBJ2-2 and V is TRBV2; 10 bases fit TRBD2. The germline V gene encodes CDR1 SNHLY and CDR2 FYNNEI. CDR3 length: 16 amino acids. The V gene end was trimmed by 5 bases and the J gene end by 6 bases; junction bases not matched to a gene: 9. CDR3 nucleotide sequence: TGTGCCAGCAGTTCTATAGCGGGGGGATTCGCCGGGGAGCTGTTTTTT. Encoded protein: CASSSIAGGFAGELFF.

The chain has TRBV7-4 and TRBJ1-3; no clear D. This CDR3 has 18 amino acids. Germline lookup yields CDR1 SGHVT and CDR2 SQSDAQ. CDR3 sequence reads: CSEQGVPPTNDSGNTIYF. CDR3 coding DNA: TGTTCCGAGCAAGGAGTTCCCCCAACGAATGACTCTGGAAACACCATATATTTT.

V is TRBV7-9 and J is TRBJ1-2; no reliable D call. The V end was cut by 7 bases, the J end by 0 bases, with 15 bases between. The CDR3 length is 15 residues. CDR1 and CDR2 (germline): SEHNR, FQNEAQ (reference sequence). The CDR3 reads CASIRLGSSNYGYTF. Written as DNA, the CDR3 is TGTGCCAGCATCCGCCTAGGAAGCTCTAACTATGGCTACACCTTC.

The CDR3 spells CASSLTWEGEKLFF. The DNA for the CDR3 is TGTGCCAGCAGCCTAACATGGGAGGGTGAAAAACTGTTTTTT. The chain uses TRBV27 and TRBJ1-4; D uncertain. CDR1 MNHEY and CDR2 SMNVEV come from the germline V gene (reference sequence). The germline V and J ends were trimmed by 6 bases and 7 bases, with 15 bases remaining between them. The CDR3 totals 14 residues.

Comments on this clone: Distinct nucleotide sequences in the sample also encode this CDR3. This chain links TRBV11-3 with TRBJ2-1, with 10 bases lining up with TRBD2. Germline V lookup: CDR1 SGHNT, CDR2 YENEEA. The CDR3 is made up of 16 amino acids. J lost 8 bases, V lost 1 base, and 8 bases had no gene match. CDR3 in DNA: TGTGCCAGCAGCTTAGGAGCTAGCGGGAGTACAGATGAGCAGTTCTTC. This codes for CASSLGASGSTDEQFF.

The gene calls are TRBV6-6 and TRBJ1-5; 8 bases fit TRBD1. Germline-derived CDR1 and CDR2 are MNHNY and SVGAGI (reference sequence). V gave up 2 bases and J gave up 6 bases; unmatched junction bases: 6. The CDR3 is 15 amino acids. Here the CDR3 reads CASSYGQGARQPQHF. The CDR3 nucleotides read TGTGCCAGCAGTTACGGGCAGGGGGCGCGTCAGCCCCAGCATTTT.